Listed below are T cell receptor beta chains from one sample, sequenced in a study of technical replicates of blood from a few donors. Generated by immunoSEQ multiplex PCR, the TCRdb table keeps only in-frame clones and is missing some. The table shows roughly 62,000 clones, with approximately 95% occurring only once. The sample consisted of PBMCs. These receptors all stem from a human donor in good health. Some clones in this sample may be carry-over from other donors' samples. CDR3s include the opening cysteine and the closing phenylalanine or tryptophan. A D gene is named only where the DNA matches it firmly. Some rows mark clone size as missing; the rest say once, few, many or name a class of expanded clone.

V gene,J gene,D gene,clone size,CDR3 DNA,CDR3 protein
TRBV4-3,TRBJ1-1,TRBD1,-,TGCGCCAGCAGCCAGCAAACAGGGGACACTGAAGCTTTCTTT,CASSQQTGDTEAFF
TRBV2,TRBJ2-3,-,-,TGTGCCAGCAGTGATGGTGCGCTCGGAGATACGCAGTATTTT,CASSDGALGDTQYF
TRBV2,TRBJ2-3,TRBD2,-,TGTGCCAGCAGTTGGACTAGCGGGACTGGAGGAGATACGCAGTATTTT,CASSWTSGTGGDTQYF
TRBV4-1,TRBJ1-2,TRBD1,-,TGCGCCAGCAGCCAAGATCCAGGGGGTGGATCTTATGGCTACACCTTC,CASSQDPGGGSYGYTF
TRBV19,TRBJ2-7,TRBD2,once,TGTGCCAGTACGGCGGGACTAGGGTCCTACGAGCAGTACTTC,CASTAGLGSYEQYF
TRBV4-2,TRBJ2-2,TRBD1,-,TGTGCCAGCAGCCAGCTCCGGGACAGGGATTTGTTTTTT,CASSQLRDRDLFF
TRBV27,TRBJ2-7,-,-,TGTGCCAGCAGTTTAGATAGCTCTGGCTACGAGCAGTACTTC,CASSLDSSGYEQYF
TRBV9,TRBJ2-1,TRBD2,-,TGTGCCAGCAGCGTAGGCGGGGGGGCATCCAATGAGCAGTTCTTC,CASSVGGGASNEQFF
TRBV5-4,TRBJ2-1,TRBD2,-,TGTGCCAGCAGCACTAAACTAGCGGGAGGTCGAGAAGAGCAGTTCTTC,CASSTKLAGGREEQFF
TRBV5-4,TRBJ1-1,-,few,TGTGCCAGCAGGGGTGGACAGATGAACACTGAAGCTTTCTTT,CASRGGQMNTEAFF
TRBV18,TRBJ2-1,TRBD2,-,TGTGCCAGCTCACCGACTAGCCGGATCGATGAGCAGTTCTTC,CASSPTSRIDEQFF
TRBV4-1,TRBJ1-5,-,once,TGCGCCAGCAGCCAACGGGCGGAGGGCAATCAGCCCCAGCATTTT,CASSQRAEGNQPQHF
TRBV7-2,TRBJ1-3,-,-,TGTGCCAGCAGCTTAGGATATGGGGCCTCTGGAAACACCATATATTTT,CASSLGYGASGNTIYF
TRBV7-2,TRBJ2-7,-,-,TGTGCCAGCAGCTTAGTGAGCGGGCCCTACGAGCAGTACTTC,CASSLVSGPYEQYF
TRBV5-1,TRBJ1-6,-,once,TGCGCCAGCAGCTTGACTCTCAATTCACCCCTCCACTTT,CASSLTLNSPLHF
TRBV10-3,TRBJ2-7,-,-,TGTGCCATCAGGTACAGCGGCTCCTACGAGCAGTACTTC,CAIRYSGSYEQYF
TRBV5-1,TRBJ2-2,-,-,TGCGCCAGCAGCACGACTGGCACCGGGGAGCTGTTTTTT,CASSTTGTGELFF
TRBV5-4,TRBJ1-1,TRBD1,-,TGTGCCAGCAGCCCAGCGTTGACAGGGATCGGCACTGAAGCTTTCTTT,CASSPALTGIGTEAFF
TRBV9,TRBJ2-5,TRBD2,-,TGTGCCAGCAGCGACGGGACTAGCGGGGCTCAAGAGACCCAGTACTTC,CASSDGTSGAQETQYF
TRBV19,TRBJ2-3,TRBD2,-,TGTGCCATCCAGGGGAGCGGGAGGGGGTCAGATACGCAGTATTTT,CAIQGSGRGSDTQYF
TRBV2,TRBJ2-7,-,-,TGTGCCAGCCGGTTGAGCTCCTACGAGCAGTACTTC,CASRLSSYEQYF
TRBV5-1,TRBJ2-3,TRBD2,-,TGCGCCAGCAGCTTGTTAGGACTAGCGGGGACTAGCACAGATACGCAGTATTTT,CASSLLGLAGTSTDTQYF
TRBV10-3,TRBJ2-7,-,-,TGTGCCATCAGGCCCAGCGACTCCTACGAGCAGTACTTC,CAIRPSDSYEQYF
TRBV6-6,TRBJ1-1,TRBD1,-,TGTGCCAGCAGTTACGGGGGACAGGGAGGGGAGGCTTTCTTT,CASSYGGQGGEAFF
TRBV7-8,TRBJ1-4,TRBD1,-,TGTGCCAGCAGCTTACAGACAGGGCAAGGTGAAAAACTGTTTTTT,CASSLQTGQGEKLFF
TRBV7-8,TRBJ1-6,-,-,TGTGCCAGCAGCTTATTTGTGGAGTCCCCCCTCCACTTT,CASSLFVESPLHF
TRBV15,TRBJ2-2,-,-,TGTGCCACCAGCAGTTTTACAGTATGGGCCGGGGAGCTGTTTTTT,CATSSFTVWAGELFF
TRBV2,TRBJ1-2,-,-,TGTGCCAGCAGTGAGCGTGGGGGCGGCTATGGCTACACCTTC,CASSERGGGYGYTF
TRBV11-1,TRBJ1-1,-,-,TGTGCCAGCACTCTTTGGGAGAGCACTGAAGCTTTCTTT,CASTLWESTEAFF
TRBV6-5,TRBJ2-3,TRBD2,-,TGTGCCAGCAGTTACTCGACTAGCGGGAGAGATACGCAGTATTTT,CASSYSTSGRDTQYF
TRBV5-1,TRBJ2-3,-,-,TGCGCCAGCAGGTTGAGTGGAGGGAGATCAGATACGCAGTATTTT,CASRLSGGRSDTQYF
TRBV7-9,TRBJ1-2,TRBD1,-,TGTGCCAGCAGCCTCGGAGGACAGGGCAGCTATGGCTACACCTTC,CASSLGGQGSYGYTF
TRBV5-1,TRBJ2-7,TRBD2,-,TGCGCCAGCAGCCTGGGCGGGGGACTCGACTCCTACGAGCAGTACTTC,CASSLGGGLDSYEQYF
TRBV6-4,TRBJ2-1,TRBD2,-,TGTGCCAGCAGTGAACTAGCGGGACAATACAATGAGCAGTTCTTC,CASSELAGQYNEQFF
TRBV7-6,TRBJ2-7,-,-,TGTGCCAGCAGCGGCGGCGGGGGCTCTTACGAGCAGTACTTC,CASSGGGGSYEQYF
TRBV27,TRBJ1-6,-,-,TGTGCCAGCAAAAGCTCGACTTTAGCGAATTCACCCCTCCACTTT,CASKSSTLANSPLHF
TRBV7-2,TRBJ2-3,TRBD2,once,TGTGCCAGCAGCACTAGCGGGGTCACAGATACGCAGTATTTT,CASSTSGVTDTQYF
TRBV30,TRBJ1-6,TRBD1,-,TGTGCCTGGAGTTGTAAGACAGGGAGCTCCTATAATTCACCCCTCCACTTT,CAWSCKTGSSYNSPLHF
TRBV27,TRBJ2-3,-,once,TGTGCCAGCAGAGCGGGGGCCAGACAGGGTAGCACAGATACGCAGTATTTT,CASRAGARQGSTDTQYF
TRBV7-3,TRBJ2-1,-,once,TGTGCCAGCAGCTCTCAGGGGACCCCCTTTTCCAATGAGCAGTTCTTC,CASSSQGTPFSNEQFF
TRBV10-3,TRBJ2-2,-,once,TGTGCCATCGGACCCCAGGGGAACACCGGGGAGCTGTTTTTT,CAIGPQGNTGELFF
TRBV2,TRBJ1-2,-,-,TGTGCCAGCTCCCAACAGGGCTCGGGGTATGGCTACACCTTC,CASSQQGSGYGYTF
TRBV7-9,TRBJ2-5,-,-,TGTGCCAGCAGCCAAAGGCGAGCCGCAACCCAGGCGGGGACCCAGTACTTC,CASSQRRAATQAGTQYF
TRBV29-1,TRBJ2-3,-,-,TGCAGCTCAGGGGGGCACTTCGGCGCAGATACGCAGTATTTT,CSSGGHFGADTQYF
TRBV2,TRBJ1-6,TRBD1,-,TGTGCCAGCAGGAGGGGACAGGGGCTGGCACCCCTCCACTTT,CASRRGQGLAPLHF
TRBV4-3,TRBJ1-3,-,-,TGCGCCAGCAGCCAAGATCCTGCAGGGTCGGTAGACACCATATATTTT,CASSQDPAGSVDTIYF
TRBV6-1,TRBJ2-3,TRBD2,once,TGTGCCAGCAGTGGCGGACTAGCGGGGGCAGATACGCAGTATTTT,CASSGGLAGADTQYF
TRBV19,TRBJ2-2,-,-,TGTGCCAGTAGTTTTCAGGGGGGGAACACCGGGGAGCTGTTTTTT,CASSFQGGNTGELFF
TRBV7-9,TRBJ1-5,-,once,TGTGCCAGCAGCCCAATGGGGGGTAATCAGCCCCAGCATTTT,CASSPMGGNQPQHF
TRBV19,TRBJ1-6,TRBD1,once,TGTGCCAGTAGTGCGAGGGACAGGGTGAATTCACCCCTCCACTTT,CASSARDRVNSPLHF
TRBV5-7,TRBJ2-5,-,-,TGTGCCAGCAGCTTGGACAGGGACCCCCCGTACCAAGAGACCCAGTACTTC,CASSLDRDPPYQETQYF
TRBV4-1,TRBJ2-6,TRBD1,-,TGCGCCAGCAGCCAAGGGACAGGGGGCGGTGGGGCCAACGTCCTGACTTTC,CASSQGTGGGGANVLTF
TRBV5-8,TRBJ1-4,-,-,TGTGCCAGCAGCTTGGTCGGGACAACAACTAATGAAAAACTGTTTTTT,CASSLVGTTTNEKLFF
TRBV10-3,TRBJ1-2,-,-,TGTGCCATCAGTCCGGACAGTAACTATGGCTACACCTTC,CAISPDSNYGYTF